Included here is one T cell receptor beta chain sequence, with context. Its target is unknown. V was trimmed by 8 bases and J by 1 base, leaving 8 bases between them. Germline CDR1 reads KGHSH; CDR2 reads LQKENI. The CDR3 is made up of 12 amino acids. This sample is part of a study of T cells after yellow fever vaccination. Whole-study findings and limits: Re-detected after boosting: most primary clones, approximately 97% of CD4 and 80% to 90% of CD8.

In TCRdb, the 5' RACE reads were re-called with MiXCR into one record per CDR3 protein. The data show about 200,000 distinct CDR3 sequences, about 3% seen once. The sequencing used CD4+ T cells sorted from PBMCs, collected 10 days after the yellow fever booster vaccination. The TCR was taken from a man younger than 35 who received the YFV17D yellow fever vaccine. The V gene is TRBV18, the J gene TRBJ1-1; D ambiguous. The CDR3 DNA reads as TGTGCCAGCAAAAACCGGAACACTGAAGCTTTCTTT. Translated, it gives CASKNRNTEAFF.